A single sample gave rise to the 5 T cell receptor beta chains below, sequenced in a study of cytomegalovirus exposure and HLA in healthy donors (dated by TCRdb to about 2017). Library prep was done by the immunoSEQ multiplex PCR assay. Imported from immuneACCESS, the table was reduced by TCRdb to in-frame sequences with V and J called. These copies leave out some clones; in studies compared against another copy, an unresolved V gene accounts for under half, and the cause of the remainder is not known. The sample records more than 200,000 clones, roughly 87% of which are singletons. More than 10% of the sample lies in the top ten. Material: PBMCs. All receptors derive from a man between 18 and 35 years old in good health and CMV-seropositive.

This clone was found once. The chain carries TRBV6-1 and TRBJ1-2; D perhaps matches TRBD1 (5 bases). CDR3 length: 15 residues. V was trimmed by 2 bases and J by 3 bases, leaving 13 bases between them. CDR1 and CDR2 from the germline V gene are MNHNS and SASEGT. The CDR3 sequence: CASSESYLGDYGYTF. The CDR3 DNA reads as TGTGCCAGCAGTGAATCCTACTTGGGGGACTATGGCTACACCTTC.

The V and J genes are TRBV30 and TRBJ1-1; D gene unclear. The CDR3 loop spans 15 amino acids. V lost 1 base and J lost 0, with 12 bases in between. CDR1 is GTSNPN, CDR2 SVGIG, per germline (reference sequence). CDR3 residues: CAWSGYGWMNTEAFF. The CDR3 DNA is TGTGCCTGGAGTGGATACGGATGGATGAACACTGAAGCTTTCTTT.

The V gene is TRBV28, the J gene TRBJ1-2; D may be TRBD1 (5 bases). CDR3 size: 11 residues. CDR1 and CDR2 (germline): MDHEN, SYDVKM. Deletions cut 11 bases from V and 4 bases from J, with 11 bases between. The CDR3 region is CASGTSYGYTF. The CDR3 DNA is TGTGCCTCCGGGACCTCCTATGGCTACACCTTC.

J is TRBJ1-1 and V is TRBV6-5; 7 nucleotides agree with TRBD1. V lost 4 bases to trimming and J lost 0 bases; unmatched junction nucleotides: 5. The CDR3 runs to 15 residues. Germline CDR1 is MNHEY and CDR2 is SVGAGI. The CDR3 nucleotides are TGTGCCAGCAGTTCGACAGGGTCCATGAACACTGAAGCTTTCTTT. Residues: CASSSTGSMNTEAFF.

This clone was seen once. The chain uses TRBV7-2 and TRBJ2-7; no reliable D call. V was shortened by 2 bases and J by 1 base, with 9 bases between the two germline ends. The CDR3 loop spans 14 amino acids. Germline CDR1 reads SGHTA; CDR2 reads FQGNSA. CDR3 sequence reads: CASSLTGQSYEQYF. For the CDR3, the DNA is TGTGCCAGCAGCTTAACTGGTCAGTCCTACGAGCAGTACTTC.